The 25 T cell receptor beta chains reported below all come from one sample, sequenced in a study of cytomegalovirus exposure and HLA in healthy donors. Only in-frame clones appear in the TCRdb table, and some are missing; sequencing was by immunoSEQ multiplex PCR. Of over 150,000 clones listed, roughly nine tenths are singletons. Sequences were obtained from PBMCs. The origin of the receptors is a woman aged 25 to 39 in good health and CMV-seronegative.

Concerning this clone: A read error may account for a junction end that differs from germline. The chain has TRBV6-5 and TRBJ2-1, with 12 bases fitting TRBD2. Germline V lookup: CDR1 MNHEY, CDR2 SVGAGI. CDR3 length equals 15 residues. In DNA, the CDR3 is TGTGCCAGCAGTGACTCTAGCGGGGGGGCCAATGAGCAGTTCTTC. It translates to CASSDSSGGANEQFF.

This CDR3 reads CASRAGGLLYF. For the CDR3, the DNA is TGCGCCAGCCGAGCGGGGGGGCTTCTGTATTTT. The chain links TRBV5-1 to TRBJ2-3; 10 bases are a match to TRBD2. Germline values: CDR1 SGHRS, CDR2 YFSETQ. The CDR3 consists of 11 residues. V lost 7 bases to trimming and J lost 14 bases; unmatched junction nucleotides: 7.

The chain carries TRBV2 and TRBJ2-3; D possibly corresponds to TRBD2 (5 bases). Trimming cost V 5 bases and J 5 bases, with 17 bases left between them. From germline, CDR1 is SNHLY and CDR2 FYNNEI. The length of the CDR3 is 15 residues. The CDR3 spells CASSLLTAAGDTQYF. The DNA for the CDR3 is TGTGCCAGCAGTCTTTTAACGGCCGCGGGAGATACGCAGTATTTT.

The chain has TRBV5-1 and TRBJ1-3; 8 positions match TRBD1. CDR3 length: 14 residues. Germline V CDR1 and CDR2: SGHRS, YFSETQ. Trimming took 0 bases from V and 4 from J; bases not matched to a gene: 0. CDR3 region: CASSLGTGGNTIYF. CDR3 nucleotides: TGCGCCAGCAGCTTGGGGACAGGGGGAAACACCATATATTTT.

V is TRBV19 and J is TRBJ2-4; D call uncertain. CDR3 length: 13 amino acids. Germline V gene lookup returns CDR1 LNHDA and CDR2 SQIVND (reference sequence). Deletions cut 0 bases from V and 6 bases from J, with 6 bases between. CDR3 DNA: TGTGCCAGTAGTATAGATCTGGGAAACATTCAGTACTTC. Translated: CASSIDLGNIQYF.

The chain combines TRBV30 with TRBJ2-3, with 10 bases aligning to TRBD2. V dropped 5 bases and J dropped 6; count of bases not matched to a gene: 11. Germline values: CDR1 GTSNPN, CDR2 SVGIG (reference sequence). The length of the CDR3 is 15 residues. The CDR3 nucleotides are TGTGCCTGGGCCCCTAGCGGGAGAGCGACGGATACGCAGTATTTT. It codes for CAWAPSGRATDTQYF.

This rearrangement joins TRBV19 to TRBJ2-1, with D possibly called TRBD1 or TRBD2 (5 bases each). Between the trimmed V and J ends, which lost 6 bases and 7 bases, there was a span of 22 bases. The CDR3 has 16 amino acids. Germline V lookup: CDR1 LNHDA, CDR2 SQIVND (reference sequence). The CDR3 spells CASSPWGTEAVNEQFF. As DNA, the CDR3 is TGTGCCAGTAGCCCTTGGGGGACCGAAGCGGTGAATGAGCAGTTCTTC.

The V and J genes are TRBV29-1 and TRBJ2-1, with no clear D. V lost 5 bases and J lost 7, with 6 bases in between. The CDR3 is 10 residues long. The germline V gene has CDR1 SQVTM and CDR2 ANQGSEA. The CDR3 nucleotides are TGCAGCGTTTTGGGAAATGAGCAGTTCTTC. Its translation is CSVLGNEQFF.

This chain joins TRBV6-5 and TRBJ1-5; tentative D call: TRBD1 (5 bases). V was shortened by 6 bases and J by 3 bases, with 15 bases between the two germline ends. The germline V gene has CDR1 MNHEY and CDR2 SVGAGI. The CDR3 covers 15 residues. Here the CDR3 reads CASSPPGGLNQPQHF. The CDR3 nucleotides are TGTGCCAGCAGCCCTCCGGGGGGTCTCAATCAGCCCCAGCATTTT.

J is TRBJ1-2 and V is TRBV6-5; TRBD1 might be the D (5 bases). Germline CDR1 is MNHEY and CDR2 is SVGAGI. This CDR3 comprises 15 residues. V was shortened by 6 bases and J by 6 bases, with 20 bases between the two germline ends. This chain's CDR3 is CASRIGPRPGHGYTF. The CDR3 DNA is TGTGCCAGCAGAATAGGCCCTCGGCCGGGACATGGCTACACCTTC.

This sequence joins TRBV11-2 and TRBJ1-3, with D hard to call. The CDR3 runs 15 residues. Germline assignment: CDR1 SGHAT and CDR2 FQNNGV. V lost 4 bases and J 2 bases, leaving 12 bases between the germline ends. For the CDR3, the DNA is TGTGCCAGCAGCTCCAGAACAGAGGCTGGAAACACCATATATTTT. Protein product: CASSSRTEAGNTIYF.

This chain links TRBV9 with TRBJ2-6; 7 nucleotides match TRBD1. The CDR3 sequence is 15 residues long. Germline assignment: CDR1 SGDLS and CDR2 YYNGEE. The V gene end was trimmed by 2 bases and the J gene end by 4 bases; junction bases not matched to a gene: 3. The CDR3, as DNA: TGTGCCAGCAGCGTCGACAGGGTGGGGGCCAACGTCCTGACTTTC. Encoded protein: CASSVDRVGANVLTF.

The chain carries TRBV5-1 and TRBJ2-3; tentatively, D is TRBD1 or TRBD2 (5 bases each). V lost 6 bases, J lost 2 bases, and 16 bases lay in between. Germline CDR1 reads SGHRS; CDR2 reads YFSETQ. The CDR3 sequence is 15 residues long. The CDR3, as DNA: TGCGCCAGCATCGAGGGGTCTCGATACACAGATACGCAGTATTTT. Its protein product is CASIEGSRYTDTQYF.

The chain joins TRBV14 to TRBJ2-7; D perhaps matches TRBD2 (6 bases). Germline CDR1 SGHDN, CDR2 FVKESK. With 3 bases removed from V and 4 bases from J, the gap between germline ends came to 25 bases. The CDR3 has 18 amino acids. CDR3 DNA: TGTGCCAGCAGCCAGGGGGACTGGCGGCTCGATCGTAGGTACGAGCAGTACTTC. Its translation is CASSQGDWRLDRRYEQYF.

The sample holds a few counts of this clone. The chain joins TRBV7-6 to TRBJ2-7; 7 positions agree with TRBD1. This CDR3 region has 14 residues. In germline, CDR1 is SGHVS, CDR2 FNYEAQ. V lost 2 bases to trimming and J lost 2 bases; unmatched junction nucleotides: 3. CDR3 loop: CASSLTGQTYEQYF. Here the CDR3 DNA reads TGTGCCAGCAGCTTAACGGGACAGACCTACGAGCAGTACTTC.

The gene calls are TRBV9 and TRBJ2-3; D is perhaps TRBD1 (5 bases). The CDR3 length is 15 residues. V lost 3 bases to trimming and J lost 1 base, with 12 bases between them. CDR1 and CDR2 from the germline V gene are SGDLS and YYNGEE. The CDR3 nucleotides are TGTGCCAGCAGCGAGGGGTCCGCGGGCACAGATACGCAGTATTTT. This gives the protein CASSEGSAGTDTQYF. Complete variable domain (other parts from reference TRBV9 and TRBJ2-3): DSGVTQTPKHLITATGQRVTLRCSPRSGDLSVYWYQQSLDQGLQFLIQYYNGEERAKGNILERFSAQQFPDLHSELNLSSLELGDSALYFCASSEGSAGTDTQYFGPGTRLTVL.

This chain connects TRBV5-1 to TRBJ1-2; 8 nucleotides line up with TRBD1. V was pared by 3 bases and J by 7 bases, with 14 bases of the junction left unmatched. CDR3 length: 16 amino acids. The germline V gene has CDR1 SGHRS and CDR2 YFSETQ. The CDR3 DNA sequence: TGCGCCAGCAGCTCGGCAGGGGGCGCAATTAATAGTGGCTACACCTTC. This codes for CASSSAGGAINSGYTF. The variable domain in full, with the rest retrieved from reference TRBV5-1 and TRBJ1-2, is KAGVTQTPRYLIKTRGQQVTLSCSPISGHRSVSWYQQTPGQGLQFLFEYFSETQRNKGNFPGRFSGRQFSNSRSEMNVSTLELGDSALYLCASSSAGGAINSGYTFGSGTRLTVV.

V and J are TRBV7-8 and TRBJ2-1; 9 nucleotides agree with TRBD1. This CDR3 comprises 15 residues. The J segment lost 2 bases and the V segment lost 4 bases, leaving 3 bases of the junction unmatched. CDR1 is SGHVS, CDR2 FQNEAQ, per germline. CDR3 residues: CASSSRQGAYNEQFF. The CDR3 bases are TGTGCCAGCAGCTCAAGACAGGGGGCCTACAATGAGCAGTTCTTC.

This clone has just a few counts. The V call is TRBV5-1, the J call TRBJ2-7; 8 bases map to TRBD1. Looked up from germline, CDR1 is SGHRS and CDR2 is YFSETQ. The CDR3 has 14 amino acids. The ends lost 3 bases at V and 2 bases at J; junction bases unmatched: 4. The CDR3 DNA sequence: TGCGCCAGCAGCTCCGGACAGGGAACCTACGAGCAGTACTTC. Its protein is CASSSGQGTYEQYF.

Points on this clone: The sample carries other DNA sequences with the same CDR3. The chain uses TRBV4-2 and TRBJ2-3; 12 bases match TRBD2. Unmatched junction bases numbered 4, after V lost 0 bases and J lost 3 bases. This CDR3 is built from 17 residues. Germline V gives CDR1 LGHNA, CDR2 YNFKEQ. CDR3 sequence (DNA): TGTGCCAGCAGCCAAGATCTAGCGGGAGGGAGGACAGATACGCAGTATTTT. It yields the protein CASSQDLAGGRTDTQYF.

V gene TRBV23-1 combines with J gene TRBJ1-2; a possible D gene is TRBD1 (5 bases). TRBV23-1 is noted as an ORF with a role that remains uncertain. Trimming took 9 bases from V and 2 from J, leaving 13 bases between them. This CDR3 comprises 13 residues. The DNA for the CDR3 is TGCGCCAGTCGAGGGGATCGGAACTATGGCTACACCTTC. Translating it yields CASRGDRNYGYTF.

This rearrangement joins TRBV6-5 to TRBJ1-5; no clear D gene. The V gene's germline CDR1 is MNHEY and CDR2 SVGAGI. The CDR3 runs 16 residues. Between the trimmed V and J ends, which lost 0 bases and 1 base, there was a span of 10 bases. The CDR3 DNA is TGTGCCAGCAGTTACTCCGCACCTCAAAGCAATCAGCCCCAGCATTTT. This codes for CASSYSAPQSNQPQHF.

The rearrangement joins TRBV9 to TRBJ2-3; D is unclear. The CDR3 runs to 14 residues. Germline assignment: CDR1 SGDLS and CDR2 YYNGEE. V was cut by 0 bases and J by 3 bases, with 8 bases left in between. The DNA of the CDR3 is TGTGCCAGCAGCGTAGAGGTGACAACAGATACGCAGTATTTT. Its translation is CASSVEVTTDTQYF. The full variable domain, rest sourced from reference TRBV9 and TRBJ2-3, is DSGVTQTPKHLITATGQRVTLRCSPRSGDLSVYWYQQSLDQGLQFLIQYYNGEERAKGNILERFSAQQFPDLHSELNLSSLELGDSALYFCASSVEVTTDTQYFGPGTRLTVL.

V and J are TRBV2 and TRBJ2-7; 10 bases match TRBD2. The ends lost 7 bases at V and 3 bases at J; junction bases unmatched: 3. Germline loops: CDR1 SNHLY, CDR2 FYNNEI. The CDR3 runs 13 residues. In nucleotides, the CDR3 is TGTGCCAGCACGTGGACTAGCGGCTACGAGCAGTACTTC. This encodes CASTWTSGYEQYF.

This clone was picked up one time. CDR3 sequence: CASSPTLDRERWQPQHF. The CDR3 DNA reads as TGTGCCAGCAGTCCCACCCTGGACAGGGAACGATGGCAGCCCCAGCATTTT. This chain uses TRBV28 with TRBJ1-5; 8 bases are a match to TRBD1. The germline gives CDR1 MDHEN, CDR2 SYDVKM. V dropped 5 bases and J dropped 7; count of bases not matched to a gene: 16. The CDR3 length is 17 residues.